Following are 29 T cell receptor beta chains from one sample sequenced in a study of blood T cell repertoires in COVID-19. Assay: immunoSEQ multiplex PCR; the TCRdb copy retains only in-frame clones and omits some. The data contain over 250,000 clones, approximately 91% of them singletons. Material for sequencing was peripheral blood. These receptors were taken from a woman in her twenties or thirties with COVID-19, enrolled during active disease.

The V gene is TRBV6-5, the J gene TRBJ2-5; no clear D. Trimming removed 4 bases from V and 5 bases from J, with 5 bases in between. This CDR3 is built from 11 residues. Germline-derived CDR1 and CDR2 are MNHEY and SVGAGI. The CDR3: CASSFQETQYF. CDR3 nucleotides: TGTGCCAGCAGTTTCCAGGAGACCCAGTACTTC.

CDR3 DNA sequence: TGTGCCAGCAGCTTGGGGCAGGGGAGGGGCACAGATACGCAGTATTTT. The encoded protein is CASSLGQGRGTDTQYF. J is TRBJ2-3 and V is TRBV5-5; D is perhaps TRBD2 (7 bases). The CDR3 loop spans 16 amino acids. Germline V gene data show CDR1 as SGHKS and CDR2 as YYEKEE (reference sequence). Trimming cost V 0 bases and J 1 base, with 12 bases left between them.

This clone was seen once. The chain joins TRBV5-1 to TRBJ1-1, with TRBD1 matching over 7 bases. This CDR3 is built from 15 residues. V shed 0 bases, J shed 1 base, and the junction held 3 bases outside the gene matches. The V gene's germline CDR1 is SGHRS and CDR2 YFSETQ. The chain's CDR3 is CASSLGGQSNTEAFF. The CDR3 DNA reads TGCGCCAGCAGCTTGGGGGGACAGTCGAACACTGAAGCTTTCTTT. The whole variable domain, remainder taken from reference TRBV5-1 and TRBJ1-1, is KAGVTQTPRYLIKTRGQQVTLSCSPISGHRSVSWYQQTPGQGLQFLFEYFSETQRNKGNFPGRFSGRQFSNSRSEMNVSTLELGDSALYLCASSLGGQSNTEAFFGQGTRLTVV.

The DNA of the CDR3 is TGCGCCAGCAGCCAAGGAAGCGGGAGGGCCCTCTTTGAGCAGTTCTTC. Translated, it gives CASSQGSGRALFEQFF. The chain employs TRBV4-1 and TRBJ2-1; 10 bases align to TRBD2. With V trimmed by 1 base and J by 9 bases, 9 bases remained unmatched. CDR1 is MGHRA, CDR2 YSYEKL, per germline. This CDR3 comprises 16 residues.

The chain recombines TRBV5-1 with TRBJ2-2; 9 bases are a match to TRBD1. This CDR3 has 16 residues. In germline, CDR1 is SGHRS, CDR2 YFSETQ. Trimming at V came to 1 base and at J to 1 base, leaving 2 bases not matched to a gene. CDR3 in amino acids: CASSLTGQGNTGELFF. CDR3 sequence (DNA): TGCGCCAGCAGCTTGACGGGACAGGGGAACACCGGGGAGCTGTTTTTT.

The chain uses TRBV5-6 and TRBJ2-2, with 7 bases lining up with TRBD1. Per germline, CDR1 SGHDT and CDR2 YYEEEE. V trimming: 4 bases; J trimming: 5 bases; junction bases outside the gene matches: 11. There are 16 residues in the CDR3. The CDR3 sequence: CASSARTGSRTGELFF. For the CDR3, the DNA is TGTGCCAGCAGCGCCCGGACAGGTTCTCGGACCGGGGAGCTGTTTTTT.

The chain couples TRBV7-5 to TRBJ2-1; TRBD1 is taken as the D call from the table, unchecked against the DNA. TRBV7-5 is deemed a pseudogene. This CDR3 is built from 17 residues. CDR3 region: CVRSSPPRDSMYNEQFF. CDR3 bases: TGTGTCAGAAGCTCCCCCCCAAGGGACAGCATGTACAATGAGCAGTTCTTC.

This chain uses TRBV10-3 with TRBJ1-4; the match to TRBD1 covers 11 bases. After removal of 10 bases from V and 5 bases from J, the junction contained 3 bases not matched to a gene. CDR1 and CDR2 (germline): ENHRY, SYGVKD. This CDR3 is built from 13 residues. CDR3 loop: CATGTGGNEKLFF. For the CDR3, the DNA is TGTGCCACCGGGACAGGGGGGAATGAAAAACTGTTTTTT.

The rearrangement uses TRBV9 and TRBJ1-1; 7 positions agree with TRBD1. Germline V CDR1 and CDR2: SGDLS, YYNGEE. The CDR3 runs to 14 residues. V trimming: 0 bases; J trimming: 3 bases; junction bases outside the gene matches: 2. The CDR3 DNA follows: TGTGCCAGCAGCGTAGATCAGGGGGACACTGAAGCTTTCTTT. Amino acid sequence: CASSVDQGDTEAFF.

V usage is TRBV5-1 and J usage is TRBJ2-2; the D is unclear. The CDR3 is 12 amino acids. Germline CDR1 and CDR2: SGHRS and YFSETQ. Trimming took 4 bases from V and 6 from J, leaving 7 bases between them. CDR3: CASSVGPGELFF. The CDR3 nucleotides are TGCGCCAGCAGCGTCGGTCCCGGGGAGCTGTTTTTT.

J is TRBJ2-7 and V is TRBV19; the match to TRBD1 covers 9 bases. Germline assignment: CDR1 LNHDA and CDR2 SQIVND (reference sequence). The V and J ends lost 10 bases and 5 bases, in that order; junction bases with no gene match: 9. This CDR3 has 13 residues. This CDR3 reads CATQGADGDEQYF. The CDR3 coding sequence is TGTGCCACACAGGGGGCGGACGGGGACGAGCAGTACTTC.

The chain combines TRBV28 with TRBJ1-6; a weak D match, TRBD1 (5 bases). The germline gives CDR1 MDHEN, CDR2 SYDVKM. V was cut by 4 bases and J by 2 bases, with 18 bases left in between. The length of the CDR3 is 18 residues. The CDR3 reads CASSSRTRGITYNSPLHF. In DNA, the CDR3 is TGTGCCAGCAGTTCGCGCACCCGGGGGATTACCTATAATTCACCCCTCCACTTT.

The V and J genes are TRBV12-3 or TRBV12-4 and TRBJ1-5; no definite D call. Deletions cut 7 bases from V and 5 bases from J, with 12 bases between. The CDR3 contains 13 residues. DNA for the CDR3: TGTGCCAGCATGGAGAGAGTGTATCAGCCCCAGCATTTT. It translates to CASMERVYQPQHF.

The V call is TRBV27, the J call TRBJ2-5, with 10 positions matching TRBD2. CDR3 size: 15 residues. V shed 3 bases and J 6 bases; nucleotides not matched to a gene: 7. In germline, CDR1 is MNHEY, CDR2 SMNVEV (reference sequence). This CDR3 reads CASSFASGSGKTQYF. In nucleotides, the CDR3 is TGTGCCAGCAGTTTCGCTAGCGGGAGTGGAAAGACCCAGTACTTC.

The chain links TRBV28 to TRBJ1-2; D is undetermined. This CDR3 has 15 residues. Trimming removed 6 bases at V and 0 bases at J, with 14 bases between. Germline loops: CDR1 MDHEN, CDR2 SYDVKM. CDR3 coding DNA: TGTGCCAGCAGCGTGGTCTGGTCGGCTAACTATGGCTACACCTTC. Translated: CASSVVWSANYGYTF.

This chain links TRBV7-9 with TRBJ1-6; D is perhaps TRBD1 (5 bases). V was pared by 1 base and J by 6 bases, with 10 bases between. The germline V gene has CDR1 SEHNR and CDR2 FQNEAQ (reference sequence). The CDR3 runs to 15 residues. CDR3 sequence: CASSLVGGGNSPLHF. The DNA for the CDR3 is TGTGCCAGCAGCTTAGTAGGCGGGGGTAATTCACCCCTCCACTTT. Together with reference TRBV7-9 and TRBJ1-6, the CDR3 gives the full variable domain: DTGVSQNPRHKITKRGQNVTFRCDPISEHNRLYWYRQTLGQGPEFLTYFQNEAQLEKSRLLSDRFSAERPKGSFSTLEIQRTEQGDSAMYLCASSLVGGGNSPLHFGNGTRLTVT.

The CDR3 DNA reads as TGTGCCAGCAGTGAACTCGGGCCCCAGCATTTT. Its protein product is CASSELGPQHF. The rearrangement links TRBV6-1 to TRBJ1-5; no reliable D call. The V gene lost 2 bases and the J gene lost 9 bases, with 5 bases spanning the gap. The CDR3 consists of 11 residues. Germline CDR1 and CDR2: MNHNS and SASEGT.

CDR3 nucleotides: TGCGCCAGCAGTGACGTTCGGAGCGGGAGTCTCTACGAGCAGTACTTC. Its protein product is CASSDVRSGSLYEQYF. V usage is TRBV10-2 and J usage is TRBJ2-7; 8 nucleotides agree with TRBD2. This CDR3 contains 16 residues. Germline values: CDR1 WSHSY, CDR2 SAAADI. V was clipped by 3 bases and J by 3 bases; unmatched bases: 10.

The V call is TRBV19, the J call TRBJ1-5, with D uncertain. This CDR3 is built from 14 residues. V lost 7 bases and J 0 bases, leaving 10 bases between the germline ends. Germline V CDR1 and CDR2: LNHDA, SQIVND (reference sequence). CDR3 coding DNA: TGTGCCAGTAATGAGGAGTATAGCAATCAGCCCCAGCATTTT. It encodes CASNEEYSNQPQHF.

The chain is built from TRBV6-1 and TRBJ2-5; D possibly corresponds to TRBD2 (5 bases). Germline V CDR1 and CDR2: MNHNS, SASEGT. V lost 4 bases and J lost 5, with 20 bases in between. The CDR3 runs 16 residues. The CDR3 nucleotides are TGTGCCAGCAGTGGGTTTTCCGGGCCTAGAGGGGAGACCCAGTACTTC. Encoded protein: CASSGFSGPRGETQYF.

The chain links TRBV2 to TRBJ1-4; 9 nucleotides match TRBD1. Germline CDR1 SNHLY, CDR2 FYNNEI. The junction had 7 bases not matched to a gene; V was cut back by 6 bases and J by 8 bases. The CDR3 runs to 14 residues. CDR3: CASRQTGGIEKLFF. The CDR3 nucleotides read TGTGCCAGCAGGCAGACAGGGGGTATAGAAAAACTGTTTTTT.

This clone is a singleton in its sample. The gene calls are TRBV2 and TRBJ1-6; D may be TRBD1 (6 bases). The germline gives CDR1 SNHLY, CDR2 FYNNEI. V was shortened by 4 bases and J by 7 bases, with 14 bases between the two germline ends. This CDR3 is built from 15 residues. The CDR3 bases are TGTGCCAGCAGTGGAAGTGACCAGGGGAATTCACCCCTCCACTTT. Its protein is CASSGSDQGNSPLHF.

The chain has TRBV27 and TRBJ2-3, with 12 bases that match TRBD2. The V gene's germline CDR1 is MNHEY and CDR2 SMNVEV (reference sequence). The CDR3 consists of 16 residues. V shed 5 bases, J shed 5 bases, and the junction held 8 bases outside the gene matches. The CDR3 is CASSPRLAGAIDTQYF. CDR3 sequence (DNA): TGTGCCAGCAGTCCCCGACTAGCGGGAGCTATAGATACGCAGTATTTT.

The chain links TRBV27 to TRBJ2-5, with 11 positions matching TRBD1. The ends lost 4 bases at V and 5 bases at J; junction bases unmatched: 6. Germline values: CDR1 MNHEY, CDR2 SMNVEV (reference sequence). This CDR3 spans 15 amino acids. The CDR3 loop reads CASSSRTGGAETQYF. The CDR3 coding sequence is TGTGCCAGCAGTTCCAGGACAGGGGGCGCGGAGACCCAGTACTTC.

The chain carries TRBV15 and TRBJ2-1; 13 nucleotides match TRBD2. V trimming: 9 bases; J trimming: 6 bases; junction bases outside the gene matches: 5. The CDR3 runs 14 residues. Germline V gives CDR1 LNHNV, CDR2 YYDKDF (reference sequence). CDR3 residues: CATKLAGGGNEQFF. DNA for the CDR3: TGTGCCACAAAACTAGCGGGAGGGGGCAATGAGCAGTTCTTC.

The count of this clone is one. J is TRBJ2-3 and V is TRBV27, with 7 bases identical to TRBD2. V lost 7 bases to trimming and J lost 4 bases; unmatched junction nucleotides: 8. The CDR3 is 14 amino acids. Looked up from germline, CDR1 is MNHEY and CDR2 is SMNVEV (reference sequence). The CDR3 here is CASKWTGGADTQYF. CDR3 sequence (DNA): TGTGCCAGCAAATGGACGGGAGGAGCAGATACGCAGTATTTT.

The V gene is TRBV19, the J gene TRBJ1-1, with TRBD1 matching 7 bases. The germline gives CDR1 LNHDA, CDR2 SQIVND (reference sequence). The CDR3 has 15 residues. V dropped 4 bases and J dropped 4; count of bases not matched to a gene: 9. The CDR3 DNA reads as TGTGCCAGTAGTACACATGACAGGGTAGGCACTGAAGCTTTCTTT. Translated, it gives CASSTHDRVGTEAFF.

This clone was seen only once. The CDR3 loop is CASSFGQGIGEQYF. The CDR3 DNA reads as TGTGCCAGCAGTTTCGGACAGGGAATTGGCGAGCAGTACTTC. The chain joins TRBV27 to TRBJ2-7, with TRBD1 identical over 8 bases. The CDR3 totals 14 residues. Germline-derived CDR1 and CDR2 are MNHEY and SMNVEV (reference sequence). V dropped 3 bases and J dropped 6; count of bases not matched to a gene: 7.

The chain is built from TRBV10-1 and TRBJ2-7, with TRBD2 as a possible D gene (5 bases). Germline loops: CDR1 WNHNN, CDR2 SYGVQD (reference sequence). The V gene lost 3 bases and the J gene lost 6 bases, with 15 bases spanning the gap. CDR3 length equals 14 residues. In DNA, the CDR3 is TGCGCCAGCAGTGACGGGGTTGGATTTTCCGAGCAGTACTTC. It translates to CASSDGVGFSEQYF.